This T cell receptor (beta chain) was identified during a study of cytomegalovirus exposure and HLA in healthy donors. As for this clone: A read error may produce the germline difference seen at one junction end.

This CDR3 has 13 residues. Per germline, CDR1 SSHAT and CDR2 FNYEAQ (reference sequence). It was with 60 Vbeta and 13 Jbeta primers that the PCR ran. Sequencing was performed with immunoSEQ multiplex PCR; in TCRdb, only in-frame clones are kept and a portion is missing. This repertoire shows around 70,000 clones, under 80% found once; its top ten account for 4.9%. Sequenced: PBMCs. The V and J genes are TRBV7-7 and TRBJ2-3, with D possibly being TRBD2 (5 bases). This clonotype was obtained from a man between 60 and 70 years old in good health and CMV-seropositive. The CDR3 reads CASSVGSGDTQYF. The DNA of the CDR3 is TGTGCTAGCAGCGTGGGGAGTGGGGATACGCAGTATTTT.